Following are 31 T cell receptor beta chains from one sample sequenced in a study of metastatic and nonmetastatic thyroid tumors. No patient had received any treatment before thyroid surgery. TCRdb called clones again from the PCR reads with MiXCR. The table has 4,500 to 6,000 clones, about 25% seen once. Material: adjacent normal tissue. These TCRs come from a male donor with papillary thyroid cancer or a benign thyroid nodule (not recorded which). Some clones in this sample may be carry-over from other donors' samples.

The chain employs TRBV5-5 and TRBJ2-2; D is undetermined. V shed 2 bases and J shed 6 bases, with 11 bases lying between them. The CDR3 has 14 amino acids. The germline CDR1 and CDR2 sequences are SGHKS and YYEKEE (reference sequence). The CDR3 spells CASSFLPAAGELFF. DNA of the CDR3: TGTGCCAGCAGCTTTCTCCCCGCAGCCGGGGAGCTGTTTTTT.

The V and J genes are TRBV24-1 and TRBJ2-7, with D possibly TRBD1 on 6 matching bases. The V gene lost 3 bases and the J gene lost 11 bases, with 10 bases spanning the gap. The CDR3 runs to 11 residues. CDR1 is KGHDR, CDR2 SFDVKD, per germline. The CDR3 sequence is CATSDIQGKYF. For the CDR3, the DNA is TGTGCCACCAGTGATATACAGGGAAAGTACTTC.

The CDR3 nucleotides read TGTGCCAGCAGGACAACAGGGATGGGCACTGAAGCTTTCTTT. Protein product: CASRTTGMGTEAFF. The chain combines TRBV13 with TRBJ1-1; a possible D gene is TRBD1 (6 bases). The CDR3 consists of 14 residues. Germline V CDR1 and CDR2: PRHDT, FYEKMQ (reference sequence). Deletions cut 6 bases from V and 4 bases from J, with 15 bases between.

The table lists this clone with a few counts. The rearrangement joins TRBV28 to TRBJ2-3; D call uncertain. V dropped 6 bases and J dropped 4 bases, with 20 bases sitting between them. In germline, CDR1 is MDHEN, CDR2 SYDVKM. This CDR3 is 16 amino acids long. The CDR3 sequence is CASSPIKGPGADTQYF. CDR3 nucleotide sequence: TGTGCCAGCAGCCCTATTAAAGGACCGGGCGCAGATACGCAGTATTTT.

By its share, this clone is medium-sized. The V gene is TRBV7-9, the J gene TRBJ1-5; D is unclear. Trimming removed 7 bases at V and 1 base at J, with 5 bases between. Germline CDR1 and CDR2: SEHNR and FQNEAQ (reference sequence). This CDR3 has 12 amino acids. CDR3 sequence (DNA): TGTGCCAGCACGCACAGCAATCAGCCCCAGCATTTT. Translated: CASTHSNQPQHF.

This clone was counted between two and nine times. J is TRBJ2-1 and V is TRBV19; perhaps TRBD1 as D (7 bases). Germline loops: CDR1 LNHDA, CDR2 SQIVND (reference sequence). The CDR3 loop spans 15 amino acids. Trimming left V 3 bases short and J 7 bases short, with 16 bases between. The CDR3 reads CASSIRRAGGNEQFF. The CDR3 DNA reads TGTGCCAGTAGTATCCGGAGGGCAGGGGGAAATGAGCAGTTCTTC.

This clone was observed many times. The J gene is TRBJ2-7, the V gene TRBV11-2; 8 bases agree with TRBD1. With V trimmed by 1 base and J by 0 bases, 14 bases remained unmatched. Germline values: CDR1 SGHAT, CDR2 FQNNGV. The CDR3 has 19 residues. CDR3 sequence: CASSLGRGGTGLLSYEQYF. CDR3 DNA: TGTGCCAGCAGCTTAGGCCGAGGTGGGACAGGTCTTCTCTCCTACGAGCAGTACTTC.

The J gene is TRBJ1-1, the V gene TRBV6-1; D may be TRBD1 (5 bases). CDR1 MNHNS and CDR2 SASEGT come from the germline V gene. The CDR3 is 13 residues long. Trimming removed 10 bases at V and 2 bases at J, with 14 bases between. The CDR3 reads CATHLTGNTEAFF. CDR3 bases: TGTGCCACCCATCTAACAGGCAACACTGAAGCTTTCTTT.

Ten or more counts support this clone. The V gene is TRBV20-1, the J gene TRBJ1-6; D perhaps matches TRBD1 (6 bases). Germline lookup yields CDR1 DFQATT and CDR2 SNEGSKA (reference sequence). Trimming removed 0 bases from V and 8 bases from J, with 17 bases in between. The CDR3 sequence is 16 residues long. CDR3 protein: CSARDFRAGVYSPLHF. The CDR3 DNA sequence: TGCAGTGCTAGAGATTTCAGGGCAGGGGTTTATTCACCCCTCCACTTT.

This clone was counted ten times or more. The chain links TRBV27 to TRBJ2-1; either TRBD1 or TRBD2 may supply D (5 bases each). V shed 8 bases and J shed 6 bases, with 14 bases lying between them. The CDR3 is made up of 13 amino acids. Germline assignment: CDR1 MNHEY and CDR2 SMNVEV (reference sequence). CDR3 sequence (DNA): TGTGCCAGCGGATCGTGGGGGAGCAATGAGCAGTTCTTC. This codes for CASGSWGSNEQFF.

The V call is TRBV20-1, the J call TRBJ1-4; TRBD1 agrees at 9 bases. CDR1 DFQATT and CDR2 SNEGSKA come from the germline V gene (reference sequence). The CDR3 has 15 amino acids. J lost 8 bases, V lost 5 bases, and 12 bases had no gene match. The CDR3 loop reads CSAEDLDRGGEKLFF. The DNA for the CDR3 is TGCAGTGCTGAGGATTTGGACAGGGGAGGCGAAAAACTGTTTTTT.

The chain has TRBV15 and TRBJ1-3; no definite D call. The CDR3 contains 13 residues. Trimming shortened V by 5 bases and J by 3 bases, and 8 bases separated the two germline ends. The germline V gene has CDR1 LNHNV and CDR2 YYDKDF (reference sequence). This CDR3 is CATSSRVGNTIYF. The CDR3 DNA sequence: TGTGCCACCAGCTCCCGAGTTGGAAACACCATATATTTT.

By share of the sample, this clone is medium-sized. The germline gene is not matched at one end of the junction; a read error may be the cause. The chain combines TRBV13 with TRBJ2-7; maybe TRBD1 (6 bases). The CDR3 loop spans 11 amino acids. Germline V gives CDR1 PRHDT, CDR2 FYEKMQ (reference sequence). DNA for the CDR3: TGTGCCAGCAGCTTAGGACAGGGCCCCAACTTC. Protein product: CASSLGQGPNF.

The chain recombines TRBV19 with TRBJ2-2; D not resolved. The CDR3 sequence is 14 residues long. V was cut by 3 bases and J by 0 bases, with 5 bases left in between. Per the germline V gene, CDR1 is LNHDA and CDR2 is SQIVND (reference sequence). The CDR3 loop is CASSIQSNTGELFF. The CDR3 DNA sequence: TGTGCCAGTAGTATTCAGTCGAACACCGGGGAGCTGTTTTTT.

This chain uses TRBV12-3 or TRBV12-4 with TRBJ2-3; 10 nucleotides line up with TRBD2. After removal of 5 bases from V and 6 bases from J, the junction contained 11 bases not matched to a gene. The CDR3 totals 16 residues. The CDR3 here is CASSGGAGGPFDTQYF. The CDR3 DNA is TGTGCCAGCAGTGGGGGAGCGGGAGGGCCGTTTGATACGCAGTATTTT.

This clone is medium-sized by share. The CDR3 DNA follows: TGTGCCACCAGTGATTTGTTGGGAACCAACAATGAGCAGTTCTTC. It codes for CATSDLLGTNNEQFF. The genes are TRBV24-1 and TRBJ2-1; no definite D call. Trimming removed 0 bases from V and 5 bases from J, with 10 bases in between. CDR1 KGHDR and CDR2 SFDVKD come from the germline V gene. The length of the CDR3 is 15 residues.

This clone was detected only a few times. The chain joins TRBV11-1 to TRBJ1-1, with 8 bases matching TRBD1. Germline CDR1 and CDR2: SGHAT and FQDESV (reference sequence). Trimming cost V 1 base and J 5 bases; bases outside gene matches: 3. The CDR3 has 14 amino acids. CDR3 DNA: TGTGCCAGCAGCTTAGACAGGGGGAGGACTGAAGCTTTCTTT. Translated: CASSLDRGRTEAFF.

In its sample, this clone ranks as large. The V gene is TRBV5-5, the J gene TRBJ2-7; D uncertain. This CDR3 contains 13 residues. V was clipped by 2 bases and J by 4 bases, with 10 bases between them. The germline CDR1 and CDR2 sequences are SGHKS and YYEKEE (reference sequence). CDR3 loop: CASSFETYYEQYF. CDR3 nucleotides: TGTGCCAGCAGCTTCGAGACATATTACGAGCAGTACTTC.

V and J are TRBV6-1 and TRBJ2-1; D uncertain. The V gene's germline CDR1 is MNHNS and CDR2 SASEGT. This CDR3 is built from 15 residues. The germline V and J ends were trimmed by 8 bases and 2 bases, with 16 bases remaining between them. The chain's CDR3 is CASSGSNGPYNEQFF. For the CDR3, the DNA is TGTGCCAGCTCTGGGTCGAACGGCCCCTACAATGAGCAGTTCTTC.

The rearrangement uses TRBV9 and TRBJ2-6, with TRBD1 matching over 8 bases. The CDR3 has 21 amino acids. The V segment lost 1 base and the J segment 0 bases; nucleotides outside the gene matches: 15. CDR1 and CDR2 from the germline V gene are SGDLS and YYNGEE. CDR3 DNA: TGTGCCAGCAGCGTAAGGGACAGGAGGCTGGGGGCTTTCTCTGGGGCCAACGTCCTGACTTTC. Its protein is CASSVRDRRLGAFSGANVLTF.

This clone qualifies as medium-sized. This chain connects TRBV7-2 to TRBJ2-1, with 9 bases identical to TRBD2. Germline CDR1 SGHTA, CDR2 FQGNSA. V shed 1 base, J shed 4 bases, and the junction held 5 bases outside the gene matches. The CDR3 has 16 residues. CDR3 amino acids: CASSLVEREVYNEQFF. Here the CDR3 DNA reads TGTGCCAGCAGCTTAGTCGAGCGGGAGGTATACAATGAGCAGTTCTTC.

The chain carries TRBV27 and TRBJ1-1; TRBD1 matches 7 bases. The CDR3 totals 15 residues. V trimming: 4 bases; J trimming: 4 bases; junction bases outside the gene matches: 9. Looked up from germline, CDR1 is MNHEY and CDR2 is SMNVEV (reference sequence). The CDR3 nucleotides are TGTGCCAGCAGTTACCACAGGGGAGGGGGCACTGAAGCTTTCTTT. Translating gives CASSYHRGGGTEAFF.

CDR3 protein: CASSFGTSGYNEQFF. CDR3 DNA: TGTGCCAGCAGCTTTGGGACTAGCGGTTACAATGAGCAGTTCTTC. This chain links TRBV7-9 with TRBJ2-1, with TRBD2 identical over 11 bases. Germline CDR1 and CDR2: SEHNR and FQNEAQ (reference sequence). V dropped 3 bases and J dropped 4; count of bases not matched to a gene: 2. This CDR3 has 15 residues.

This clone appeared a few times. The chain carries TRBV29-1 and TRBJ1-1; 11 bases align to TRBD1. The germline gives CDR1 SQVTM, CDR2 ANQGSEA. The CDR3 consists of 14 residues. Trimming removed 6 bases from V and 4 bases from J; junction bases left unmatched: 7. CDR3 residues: CSVADRGRGTEAFF. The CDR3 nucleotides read TGCAGCGTAGCGGACAGGGGGCGAGGCACTGAAGCTTTCTTT.

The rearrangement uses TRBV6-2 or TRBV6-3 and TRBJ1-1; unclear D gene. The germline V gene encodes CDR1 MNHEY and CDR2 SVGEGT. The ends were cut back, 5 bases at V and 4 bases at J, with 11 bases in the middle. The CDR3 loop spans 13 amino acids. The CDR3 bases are TGTGCCAGCAGTCGCACCCCGTTCACTGAAGCTTTCTTT. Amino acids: CASSRTPFTEAFF.

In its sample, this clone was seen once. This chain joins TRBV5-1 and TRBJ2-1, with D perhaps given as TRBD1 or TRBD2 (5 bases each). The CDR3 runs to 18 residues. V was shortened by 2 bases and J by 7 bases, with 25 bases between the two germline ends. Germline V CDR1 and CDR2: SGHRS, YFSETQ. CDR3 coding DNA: TGCGCCAGCAGCTTTGGAGGTGTAGGGGAGAGGTTGGGTAATGAGCAGTTCTTC. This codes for CASSFGGVGERLGNEQFF.

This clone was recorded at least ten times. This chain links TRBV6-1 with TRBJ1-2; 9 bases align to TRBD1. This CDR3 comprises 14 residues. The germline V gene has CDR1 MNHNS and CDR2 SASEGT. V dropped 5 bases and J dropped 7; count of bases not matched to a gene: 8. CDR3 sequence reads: CASSSDRGSGGYTF. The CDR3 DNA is TGTGCCAGCAGTTCCGACAGGGGGTCTGGTGGCTACACCTTC.

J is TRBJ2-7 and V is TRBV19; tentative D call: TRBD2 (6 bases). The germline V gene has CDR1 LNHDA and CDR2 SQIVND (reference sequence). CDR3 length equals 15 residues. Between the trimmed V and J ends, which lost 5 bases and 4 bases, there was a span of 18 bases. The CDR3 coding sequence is TGTGCCAGTAGTCTCCCGGGAGTTGGGCTTTACGAGCAGTACTTC. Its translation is CASSLPGVGLYEQYF.

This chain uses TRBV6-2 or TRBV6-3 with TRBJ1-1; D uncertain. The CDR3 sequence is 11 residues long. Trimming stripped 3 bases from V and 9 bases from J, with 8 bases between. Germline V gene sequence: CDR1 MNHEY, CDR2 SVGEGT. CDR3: CASSYAGKAFF. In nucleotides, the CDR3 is TGTGCCAGCAGTTATGCAGGCAAAGCTTTCTTT.

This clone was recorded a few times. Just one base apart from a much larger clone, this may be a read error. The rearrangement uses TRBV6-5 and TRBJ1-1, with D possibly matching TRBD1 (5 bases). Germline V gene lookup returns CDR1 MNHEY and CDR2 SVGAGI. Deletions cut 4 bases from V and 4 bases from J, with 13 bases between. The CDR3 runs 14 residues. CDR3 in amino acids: CASSLSGTSTEAFF. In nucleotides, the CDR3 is TGTGCCAGCAGTTTGTCAGGGACGAGCACTGAAGCTTTCTTT.

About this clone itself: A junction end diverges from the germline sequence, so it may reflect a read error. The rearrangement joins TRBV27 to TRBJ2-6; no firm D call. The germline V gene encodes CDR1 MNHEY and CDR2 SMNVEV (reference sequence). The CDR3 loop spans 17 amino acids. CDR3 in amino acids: CASSSLRSSSGDNVLTF. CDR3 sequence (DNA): TGTGCCAGCAGTTCCCTCCGCTCGAGCTCTGGGGACAACGTCCTGACTTTC. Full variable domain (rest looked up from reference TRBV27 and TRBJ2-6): EAQVTQNPRYLITVTGKKLTVTCSQNMNHEYMSWYRQDPGLGLRQIYYSMNVEVTDKGDVPEGYKVSRKEKRNFPLILESPSPNQTSLYFCASSSLRSSSGDNVLTFGAGSRLTVL.